Each of the 2 T cell receptor beta chains below was sequenced from the same sample in a study of OX40 agonist ivuxolimab in advanced cancers. Assay used: immunoSEQ multiplex PCR; TCRdb lists only in-frame clones, some missing. The sample lists about 55,000 clones; almost 90% were seen once. Here the sequenced sample was CD4+ or CD8+ T cells sorted from blood, taken in a trial of the OX40 agonist ivuxolimab. The receptors here all came from an adult with an advanced solid tumor such as melanoma, head and neck, liver or kidney cancer.

This rearrangement joins TRBV7-8 to TRBJ2-3, with D possibly TRBD1 on 5 matching bases. The CDR3 contains 16 residues. CDR1 and CDR2 (germline): SGHVS, FQNEAQ. V lost 1 base, J lost 4 bases, and 15 bases lay in between. The CDR3 loop is CASSLGVRDAADTQYF. CDR3 bases: TGTGCCAGCAGCTTAGGCGTCAGGGATGCAGCAGATACGCAGTATTTT.

In its sample, this clone was seen a few times. CDR3 coding DNA: TGTGCCAGCAGCTTATTCGGCAGGGGAGTATCAGATACGCAGTATTTT. It codes for CASSLFGRGVSDTQYF. V and J are TRBV7-2 and TRBJ2-3; tentative D call: TRBD1 (6 bases). This CDR3 has 16 residues. The V and J ends lost 2 bases and 4 bases respectively, with 16 bases between them. Germline CDR1 and CDR2: SGHTA and FQGNSA.